These 5 T cell receptor beta chains came from one sample sequenced in a study of identical twins' blood T cells (dated by TCRdb to between 2011 and 2013). The library relied on 5' RACE. The reads were generated on an Illumina Genome Analyzer IIx. The public reads were reanalyzed by TCRdb: fastp trimming at Q25, MiXCR alignment, in-frame beta chains only. Merged by CDR3 protein, the rows form single entries marked with the most common genes and DNA. The sample data list a few hundred thousand distinct CDR3 sequences, and roughly 31% of these were observed just once. Roughly 5.5% of the sample goes to the ten largest clones. The specimen was PBMCs. The source is a woman aged 18 to 55 in good health.

Only a few counts were recorded for this clonotype. The CDR3 sequence: CASSPHGLYGYTF. In DNA, the CDR3 is TGTGCCAGCAGCCCTCACGGTCTATATGGCTACACCTTC. The chain joins TRBV6-2 or TRBV6-3 to TRBJ1-2; D call uncertain. V was shortened by 6 bases and J by 5 bases, with 13 bases between the two germline ends. The germline V gene encodes CDR1 MNHEY and CDR2 SVGEGT. The CDR3 sequence is 13 residues long.

This clonotype was seen a handful of times. The final CDR3 position lacks the conserved phenylalanine or tryptophan, pointing to a likely read error. The V and J genes are TRBV29-1 and TRBJ1-4; TRBD1 might be the D (5 bases). The CDR3 is 13 amino acids. Germline lookup yields CDR1 SQVTM and CDR2 ANQGSEA. Trimming shortened V by 5 bases and J by 6 bases, and 13 bases separated the two germline ends. The CDR3: CSVQGGVDEKLFL. As DNA, the CDR3 is TGCAGCGTTCAGGGAGGGGTAGATGAAAAACTGTTTCTT.

This clonotype has more than one count but fewer than ten. Here the CDR3 reads CATDTQGSETQYF. The CDR3 DNA reads as TGTGCCACCGATACCCAGGGTTCAGAGACCCAGTACTTC. The J gene is TRBJ2-5, the V gene TRBV10-3; D perhaps matches TRBD1 (5 bases). Germline CDR1 ENHRY, CDR2 SYGVKD. The CDR3 is made up of 13 amino acids. Trimming removed 10 bases at V and 4 bases at J, with 16 bases between.

The chain couples TRBV7-2 to TRBJ1-2; no definite D call. The CDR3 is 13 amino acids. The germline gives CDR1 SGHTA, CDR2 FQGNSA. V was clipped by 0 bases and J by 1 base, with 3 bases between them. As DNA, the CDR3 is TGTGCCAGCAGCTTAGCGGTTAACTATGGCTACACCTTC. It specifies CASSLAVNYGYTF.

The chain has TRBV5-1 and TRBJ2-1; D call uncertain. The CDR3 is 12 amino acids. Germline CDR1 is SGHRS and CDR2 is YFSETQ. Trimming shortened V by 0 bases and J by 7 bases, and 5 bases separated the two germline ends. The CDR3 reads CASSLDANEQFF. DNA for the CDR3: TGCGCCAGCAGCTTGGATGCGAATGAGCAGTTCTTC.